The next 20 T cell receptor beta chains were all read from a single sample in a study of STAT5B mutations in CD4+ large granular lymphocyte leukemia. Measured with immunoSEQ multiplex PCR; TCRdb has only the in-frame clones, and not every one. The sample carries about 30,000 clones, approximately 71% recorded once. Source material: CD4+ T cells from blood buffy coats. Receptor source: a human donor in good health.

The chain recombines TRBV6-6 with TRBJ2-2; D may correspond to TRBD1 or TRBD2 (5 bases each). Germline CDR1 and CDR2: MNHNY and SVGAGI (reference sequence). The V gene lost 4 bases and the J gene lost 7 bases, with 19 bases spanning the gap. There are 16 residues in the CDR3. The chain's CDR3 is CASSSPTGLRGGELFF. The CDR3 DNA is TGTGCCAGCAGTTCTCCGACGGGGCTCCGGGGCGGGGAGCTGTTTTTT.

The chain has TRBV7-9 and TRBJ2-5; D unresolved. Germline assignment: CDR1 SEHNR and CDR2 FQNEAQ (reference sequence). The CDR3 extends over 12 amino acids. V dropped 2 bases and J dropped 5 bases, with 6 bases sitting between them. The CDR3 DNA reads TGTGCCAGCAGCTTATCCCCCGAGACCCAGTACTTC. It encodes CASSLSPETQYF.

This clone was observed a few times. The gene calls are TRBV21-1 and TRBJ2-2; no DNA check was done on the table's D call, TRBD1. TRBV21-1 counts as a pseudogene. This CDR3 comprises 13 residues. This CDR3 is CAGMDSATGELFF. As DNA, the CDR3 is TGTGCCGGAATGGACAGTGCCACCGGGGAGCTGTTTTTT.

This chain joins TRBV2 and TRBJ2-1, with 10 bases identical to TRBD2. Trimming removed 6 bases from V and 8 bases from J; junction bases left unmatched: 16. The CDR3 sequence is 17 residues long. Germline CDR1 is SNHLY and CDR2 is FYNNEI. CDR3 amino acids: CASRRGLSGGPGDEQFF. In DNA form, the CDR3 reads TGTGCCAGCAGGAGGGGACTTAGCGGGGGGCCGGGTGATGAGCAGTTCTTC. Complete variable domain (other parts from reference TRBV2 and TRBJ2-1): EPEVTQTPSHQVTQMGQEVILRCVPISNHLYFYWYRQILGQKVEFLVSFYNNEISEKSEIFDDQFSVERPDGSNFTLKIRSTKLEDSAMYFCASRRGLSGGPGDEQFFGPGTRLTVL.

The V gene is TRBV6-5, the J gene TRBJ2-7; D call uncertain. CDR1 and CDR2 from the germline V gene are MNHEY and SVGAGI. Between the trimmed V and J ends, which lost 8 bases and 0 bases, there was a span of 11 bases. The CDR3 has 13 residues. The CDR3 spells CASFGTSSYEQYF. The DNA of the CDR3 is TGTGCCAGCTTTGGCACGAGCTCCTACGAGCAGTACTTC.

The rearrangement joins TRBV28 to TRBJ1-2; D is unclear. Germline CDR1 MDHEN, CDR2 SYDVKM. V shed 2 bases and J shed 3 bases, with 7 bases lying between them. This CDR3 contains 13 residues. CDR3: CASSLNQDYGYTF. The CDR3 coding sequence is TGTGCCAGCAGTTTAAATCAGGACTATGGCTACACCTTC.

This clone was found a few times. The rearrangement links TRBV15 to TRBJ1-1; 7 positions match TRBD1. After removal of 5 bases from V and 5 bases from J, the junction contained 5 bases not matched to a gene. The CDR3 has 13 amino acids. The V gene's germline CDR1 is LNHNV and CDR2 YYDKDF (reference sequence). The CDR3 region has the DNA TGTGCCACCAGCCGTACAGGGGTTACTGAAGCTTTCTTT. It specifies CATSRTGVTEAFF.

V is TRBV6-1 and J is TRBJ2-1, with D perhaps TRBD1 or TRBD2 (5 bases each). The ends were cut back, 8 bases at V and 15 bases at J, with 17 bases in the middle. The CDR3 totals 11 residues. Germline V gives CDR1 MNHNS, CDR2 SASEGT. CDR3: CASLEGIGWFF. CDR3 bases: TGTGCCAGCTTAGAGGGGATCGGCTGGTTCTTC.

CDR3 sequence reads: CASSTPGTQNTEAFF. The CDR3 DNA sequence: TGTGCCAGCAGCACTCCCGGGACACAGAACACTGAAGCTTTCTTT. V gene TRBV7-6 combines with J gene TRBJ1-1; a weak D match, TRBD1 (6 bases). This CDR3 is built from 15 residues. Germline-derived CDR1 and CDR2 are SGHVS and FNYEAQ. Trimming left V 5 bases short and J 1 base short, with 14 bases between.

The CDR3 DNA reads as TGTGCCAGCAGCGCCGGACAGTACAATCAGCCCCAGCATTTT. Its translation: CASSAGQYNQPQHF. The V and J genes are TRBV2 and TRBJ1-5; maybe TRBD1 (6 bases). The V gene's germline CDR1 is SNHLY and CDR2 FYNNEI. The CDR3 is made up of 14 amino acids. The V and J ends lost 6 bases and 3 bases respectively, with 12 bases between them. Full variable domain (remainder filled in from reference TRBV2 and TRBJ1-5): EPEVTQTPSHQVTQMGQEVILRCVPISNHLYFYWYRQILGQKVEFLVSFYNNEISEKSEIFDDQFSVERPDGSNFTLKIRSTKLEDSAMYFCASSAGQYNQPQHFGDGTRLSIL.

The chain combines TRBV28 with TRBJ1-2; TRBD1 is a possible D gene (6 bases). Trimming pared 6 bases from V and 4 bases from J, leaving 12 bases between. The germline V gene has CDR1 MDHEN and CDR2 SYDVKM. CDR3 length: 13 residues. In DNA, the CDR3 is TGTGCCAGCAGGGTTGGGGGCCCCTATGGCTACACCTTC. Protein sequence: CASRVGGPYGYTF.

The chain combines TRBV2 with TRBJ1-5; D is ambiguous. CDR1 and CDR2 from the germline V gene are SNHLY and FYNNEI. The CDR3 sequence is 14 residues long. V lost 8 bases to trimming and J lost 0 bases, with 11 bases between them. The DNA for the CDR3 is TGTGCCAGCGGCCTCGTGAGTAGCAATCAGCCCCAGCATTTT. Translation: CASGLVSSNQPQHF.

In its sample, this clone was seen once. The chain has TRBV18 and TRBJ1-4; D remains ambiguous. Between the trimmed V and J ends, which lost 2 bases and 0 bases, there was a span of 4 bases. The CDR3 is made up of 14 amino acids. Germline assignment: CDR1 KGHSH and CDR2 LQKENI. The CDR3: CASSPVATNEKLFF. The CDR3 region has the DNA TGTGCCAGCTCACCAGTAGCAACTAATGAAAAACTGTTTTTT.

The count of this clone is one. The V gene is TRBV30, the J gene TRBJ1-3; a possible D gene is TRBD1 (5 bases). V lost 3 bases and J 0 bases, leaving 9 bases between the germline ends. Germline V gene sequence: CDR1 GTSNPN, CDR2 SVGIG (reference sequence). The CDR3 extends over 14 amino acids. The CDR3 loop is CAWSGDGSGNTIYF. The DNA for the CDR3 is TGTGCCTGGAGCGGGGACGGCTCTGGAAACACCATATATTTT.

The DNA of the CDR3 is TGTGCCAGCTCACCACCCGGGACAGCCAATTCACCCCTCCACTTT. This encodes CASSPPGTANSPLHF. The rearrangement uses TRBV18 and TRBJ1-6, with 7 bases identical to TRBD1. This CDR3 region has 15 residues. Germline V lookup: CDR1 KGHSH, CDR2 LQKENI. Trimming removed 0 bases from V and 7 bases from J; junction bases left unmatched: 3.

The gene calls are TRBV7-8 and TRBJ1-1; D not resolved. Between the trimmed V and J ends, which lost 4 bases and 1 base, there was a span of 10 bases. This CDR3 is built from 14 residues. The germline V gene has CDR1 SGHVS and CDR2 FQNEAQ. DNA for the CDR3: TGTGCCAGCAGCTCCGGACCGCCGAACACTGAAGCTTTCTTT. Encoded protein: CASSSGPPNTEAFF.

The chain links TRBV10-1 to TRBJ2-7, with a weak D call TRBD1 (7 bases). Germline assignment: CDR1 WNHNN and CDR2 SYGVQD (reference sequence). Between the trimmed V and J ends, which lost 3 bases and 8 bases, there was a span of 23 bases. The CDR3 loop spans 16 amino acids. The CDR3 spells CASSDTGSGRGAKQYF. The CDR3 DNA reads as TGCGCCAGCAGTGATACGGGTAGTGGCAGGGGGGCTAAGCAGTACTTC.

This clone came up a few times. V is TRBV7-9 and J is TRBJ1-2, with a possible D match to TRBD1 (6 bases). The germline V and J ends were trimmed by 5 bases and 2 bases, with 12 bases remaining between them. Germline V gene lookup returns CDR1 SEHNR and CDR2 FQNEAQ (reference sequence). This CDR3 is 14 amino acids long. CDR3 nucleotide sequence: TGTGCCAGCAGCGCCGCTGACAGGAACTATGGCTACACCTTC. It encodes CASSAADRNYGYTF.

V usage is TRBV5-6 and J usage is TRBJ1-3, with a tentative D call TRBD1 (5 bases). Germline V gene lookup returns CDR1 SGHDT and CDR2 YYEEEE. Trimming took 4 bases from V and 4 from J, leaving 15 bases between them. The CDR3 sequence is 15 residues long. The CDR3 DNA reads as TGTGCCAGCAGCGGGAGTTGGGGGTTCGGAAACACCATATATTTT. Translating gives CASSGSWGFGNTIYF.

The genes are TRBV29-1 and TRBJ2-5; 7 bases are a match to TRBD1. Germline-derived CDR1 and CDR2 are SQVTM and ANQGSEA. The CDR3 runs 11 residues. Unmatched junction bases numbered 5, after V lost 6 bases and J lost 7 bases. The CDR3 sequence is CSVGTAGTQYF. The CDR3, as DNA: TGCAGCGTCGGGACAGCAGGGACCCAGTACTTC.